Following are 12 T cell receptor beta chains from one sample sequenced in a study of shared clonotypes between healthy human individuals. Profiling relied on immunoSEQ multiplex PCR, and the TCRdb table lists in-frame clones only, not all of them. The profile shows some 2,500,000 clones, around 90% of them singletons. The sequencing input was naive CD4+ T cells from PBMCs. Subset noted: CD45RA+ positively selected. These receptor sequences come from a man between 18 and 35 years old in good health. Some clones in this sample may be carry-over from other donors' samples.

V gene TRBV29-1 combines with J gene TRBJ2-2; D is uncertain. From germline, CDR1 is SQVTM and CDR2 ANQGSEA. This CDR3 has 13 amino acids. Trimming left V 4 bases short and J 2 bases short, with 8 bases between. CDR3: CSVGLDNTGELFF. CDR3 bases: TGCAGCGTTGGACTGGATAACACCGGGGAGCTGTTTTTT.

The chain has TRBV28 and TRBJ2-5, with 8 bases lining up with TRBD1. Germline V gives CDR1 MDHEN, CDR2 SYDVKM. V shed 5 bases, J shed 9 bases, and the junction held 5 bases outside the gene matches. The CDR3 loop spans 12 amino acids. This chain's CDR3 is CASSIPDRAQYF. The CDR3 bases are TGTGCCAGCAGTATCCCGGACAGGGCCCAGTACTTC.

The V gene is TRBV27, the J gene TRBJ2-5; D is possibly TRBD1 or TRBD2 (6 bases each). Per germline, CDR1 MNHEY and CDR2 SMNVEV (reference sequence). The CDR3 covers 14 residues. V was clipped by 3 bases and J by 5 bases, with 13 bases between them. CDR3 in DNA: TGTGCCAGCAGTTTTGTATGGGGGGCGGAGACCCAGTACTTC. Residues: CASSFVWGAETQYF.

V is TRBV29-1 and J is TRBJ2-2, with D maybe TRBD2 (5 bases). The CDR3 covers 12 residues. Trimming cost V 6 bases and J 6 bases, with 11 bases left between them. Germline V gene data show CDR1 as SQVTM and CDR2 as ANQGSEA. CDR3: CSVPGVSGELFF. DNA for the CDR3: TGCAGCGTACCCGGGGTCTCCGGGGAGCTGTTTTTT.

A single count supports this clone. CDR3 DNA sequence: TGTGCCAGCAGCCCGGGGAGCTGGGGTGGGTCCTACGAGCAGTACTTC. Encoded protein: CASSPGSWGGSYEQYF. The chain combines TRBV2 with TRBJ2-7, with TRBD2 as a possible D gene (5 bases). The CDR3 runs to 16 residues. The germline gives CDR1 SNHLY, CDR2 FYNNEI. V dropped 6 bases and J dropped 1 base, with 19 bases sitting between them.

The CDR3: CASSSGTRTYEQYF. The CDR3, as DNA: TGCGCCAGCAGCTCCGGGACTAGGACCTACGAGCAGTACTTC. The chain is built from TRBV5-1 and TRBJ2-7; 8 positions match TRBD2. Trimming took 3 bases from V and 2 from J; bases not matched to a gene: 4. Germline values: CDR1 SGHRS, CDR2 YFSETQ. The CDR3 spans 14 residues. The full variable domain, its missing parts supplied by reference TRBV5-1 and TRBJ2-7, is KAGVTQTPRYLIKTRGQQVTLSCSPISGHRSVSWYQQTPGQGLQFLFEYFSETQRNKGNFPGRFSGRQFSNSRSEMNVSTLELGDSALYLCASSSGTRTYEQYFGPGTRLTVT.

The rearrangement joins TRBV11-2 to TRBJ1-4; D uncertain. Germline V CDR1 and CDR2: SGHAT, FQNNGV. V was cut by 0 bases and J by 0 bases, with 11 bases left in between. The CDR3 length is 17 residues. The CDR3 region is CASSLEIGLATNEKLFF. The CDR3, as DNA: TGTGCCAGCAGCTTAGAAATCGGACTAGCAACTAATGAAAAACTGTTTTTT.

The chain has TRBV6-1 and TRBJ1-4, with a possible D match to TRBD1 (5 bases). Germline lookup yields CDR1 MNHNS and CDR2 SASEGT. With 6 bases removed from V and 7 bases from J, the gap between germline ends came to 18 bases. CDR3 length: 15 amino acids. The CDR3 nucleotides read TGTGCCAGCAGACCTGGCCCAGGGCGGAGTGAAAAACTGTTTTTT. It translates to CASRPGPGRSEKLFF.

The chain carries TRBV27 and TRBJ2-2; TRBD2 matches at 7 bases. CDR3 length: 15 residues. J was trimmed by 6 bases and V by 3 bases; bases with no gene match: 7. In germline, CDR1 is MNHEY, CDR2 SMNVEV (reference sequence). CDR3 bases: TGTGCCAGCAGTTTCTCTCAGGGAGGGTCCGGGGAGCTGTTTTTT. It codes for CASSFSQGGSGELFF.

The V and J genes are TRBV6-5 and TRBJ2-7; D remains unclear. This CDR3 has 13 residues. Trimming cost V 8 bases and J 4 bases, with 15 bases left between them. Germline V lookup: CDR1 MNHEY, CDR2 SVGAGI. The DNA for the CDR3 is TGTGCCAGCCAAGGATCGTACGAATACGAGCAGTACTTC. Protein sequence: CASQGSYEYEQYF.

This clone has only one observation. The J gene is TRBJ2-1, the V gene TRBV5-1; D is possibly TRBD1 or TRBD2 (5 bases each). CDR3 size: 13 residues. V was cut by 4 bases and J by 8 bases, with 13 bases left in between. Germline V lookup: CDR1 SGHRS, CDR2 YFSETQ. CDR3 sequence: CASSTGWGDEQFF. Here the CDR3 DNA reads TGCGCCAGCAGCACGGGGTGGGGCGATGAGCAGTTCTTC.

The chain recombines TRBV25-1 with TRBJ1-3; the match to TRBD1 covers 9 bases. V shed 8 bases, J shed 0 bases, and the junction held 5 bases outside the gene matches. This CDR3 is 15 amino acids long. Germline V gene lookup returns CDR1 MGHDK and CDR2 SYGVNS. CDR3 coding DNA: TGTGCCAGCGGGAGACAGGGGGACTCTGGAAACACCATATATTTT. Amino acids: CASGRQGDSGNTIYF.